This T cell receptor beta chain was recorded in a study of regulatory T cells in long-lasting Graves disease. Study-level information: Over 5 years on antithyroid drugs plus positive TSH receptor antibodies marked Graves' disease as persistent. General study results and limits: Persistent Graves' patients possessed reduced TCR diversity relative to recently diagnosed ones. Fewer public clonotypes were shared by new patients (around 990) than by persistent patients (fewer than 3,000). Results may be inaccurate due to the small sample size.

This CDR3 spans 13 amino acids. The V end lost 8 bases, the J end lost 5 bases, and 15 bases lay between the germline ends. CDR1 is LGHDT, CDR2 YNNKEL, per germline (reference sequence). Many counts were recorded for this clonotype. Antigen unknown. As for time point: persistent/refractory GD, antithyroid drugs over 5 years with positive TRAb. Construction of the TCR library relied on RNA isolated from PBMCs. HTBI primers from iRepertoire and Arm-PCR of CDR3 regions yielded the TCR beta libraries. Via MiXCR, TCRdb re-called the multiplex PCR reads, giving one row per CDR3 protein. Among about 470,000 distinct CDR3 sequences listed, roughly 20% were seen once.

This TCR was sampled from a female donor with Graves disease. The rearrangement uses TRBV3-1 and TRBJ2-5; the D gene is possibly TRBD1 (6 bases). The sample consisted of peripheral blood mononuclear cells (PBMCs), taken when the disease was refractory, from a patient treated with antithyroid drugs. CDR3 DNA: TGTGCCAGCTCGAGGGGGTTCTTGGAGACCCAGTACTTC. Its protein product is CASSRGFLETQYF.